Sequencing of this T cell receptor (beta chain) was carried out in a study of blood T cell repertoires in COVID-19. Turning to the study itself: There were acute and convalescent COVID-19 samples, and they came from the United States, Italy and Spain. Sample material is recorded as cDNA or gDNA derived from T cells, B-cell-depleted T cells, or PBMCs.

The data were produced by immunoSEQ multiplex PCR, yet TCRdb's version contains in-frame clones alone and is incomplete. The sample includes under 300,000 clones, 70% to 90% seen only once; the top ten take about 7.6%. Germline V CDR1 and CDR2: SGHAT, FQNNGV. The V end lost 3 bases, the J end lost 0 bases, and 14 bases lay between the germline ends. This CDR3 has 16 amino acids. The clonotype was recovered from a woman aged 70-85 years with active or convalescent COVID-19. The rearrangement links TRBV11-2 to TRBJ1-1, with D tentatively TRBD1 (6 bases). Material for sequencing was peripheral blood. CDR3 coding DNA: TGTGCCAGCAGCTTCGGACAGCACGTTATGAACACTGAAGCTTTCTTT. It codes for CASSFGQHVMNTEAFF.